The following is a TCR beta chain sequence with its context. Its target is unknown. This sample was included in a study of siplizumab effects on memory and regulatory T cells. Study outcomes and limitations: Confirmation that proliferating Tregs from siplizumab cultures had suppressive function was not obtained. To unstimulated subsets, only a minor fraction of alloreactive clones could be mapped. Siplizumab significantly lowered the alloreactive sequences that could be traced to unstimulated CD4+ memory cells. In unstimulated cells, naive T cells appeared more diverse than memory T cells and seemed major alloresponse contributors.

Sequencing was performed with immunoSEQ multiplex PCR; in TCRdb, only in-frame clones are kept and a portion is missing. This sample yields over 100,000 clones, of which 92% are seen a single time; more than 0.65% belongs to the top ten. Germline values: CDR1 SGDLS, CDR2 YYNGEE. Deletions cut 0 bases from V and 3 bases from J, with 9 bases between. The CDR3 runs 14 residues. The sequenced sample was Tregs sorted from blood. This receptor was taken from a human donor in good health. This chain joins TRBV9 and TRBJ1-1, with D unclear. DNA of the CDR3: TGTGCCAGCAGCGTAGGCCAGACCTACACTGAAGCTTTCTTT. This encodes CASSVGQTYTEAFF.